The clone carrying this T cell receptor beta chain appeared a few times. The antigen is undetermined. This sample was included in a study of blood T cells in healthy people across ages. General observations from the study: CMV status of donors was unknown, possibly confounding expanded clonotype changes.

Using a J-beta primer mix together with a sample-barcoded 5' primer, a second PCR was run for roughly 7 to 11 cycles. Tags on each cDNA molecule came from a template-switch adaptor with 12 random nucleotides. Via MiXCR, TCRdb re-called the 5' RACE reads, giving one row per CDR3 protein. The sample includes about 730,000 distinct CDR3 sequences, 40% to 45% seen only once; the top ten take around a fifth. This receptor was obtained from a woman aged 55-69 years in good health. Sequencing was done on a sample of blood.

The CDR3 region has the DNA TGTGCCACCCGGTGGGGCGGGAGTTACACCGGGGAGCTGTTTTTT. Its protein product is CATRWGGSYTGELFF. The chain employs TRBV5-6 and TRBJ2-2; 7 nucleotides agree with TRBD2. This CDR3 region has 15 residues. Germline V gene data show CDR1 as SGHDT and CDR2 as YYEEEE. V was pared by 9 bases and J by 3 bases, with 11 bases of the junction left unmatched.